These 29 T cell receptor beta chains originate from one sample sequenced in a study of T-cell memory formation after mild COVID-19. TCRdb re-called the 5' RACE reads with MiXCR, one entry per CDR3 protein. The profile shows about 140,000 distinct CDR3 sequences, about 5.7% of them singletons. Sequencing was performed on PBMCs or a T cell subset sorted from them (not recorded which). These receptors were obtained from an adult woman who had mild COVID-19 (a few samples of this study predate the infection). Cell type and time point are not known.

There are a few counts of this clonotype. The chain is built from TRBV5-1 and TRBJ2-7, with D perhaps matching TRBD1 or TRBD2 (7 bases each). Trimming cost V 7 bases and J 6 bases, with 26 bases left between them. This CDR3 is 16 amino acids long. Germline loops: CDR1 SGHRS, CDR2 YFSETQ. The CDR3 nucleotides are TGCGCCAGCTCCGTAATCGAAGCGGGACAGACCCTCGAGCAGTACTTC. Translating gives CASSVIEAGQTLEQYF.

Ten or more counts support this clonotype. V gene TRBV7-2 combines with J gene TRBJ2-1, with TRBD2 matching over 9 bases. Germline CDR1 is SGHTA and CDR2 is FQGNSA. CDR3 length: 15 residues. Losses at the gene ends were 6 bases for V and 4 bases for J; bases not matched to a gene: 7. CDR3 amino acids: CASRAGGSGYNEQFF. CDR3 DNA: TGTGCCAGCAGGGCGGGAGGGAGTGGGTACAATGAGCAGTTCTTC. Full variable domain (missing parts from reference TRBV7-2 and TRBJ2-1): GAGVSQSPSNKVTEKGKDVELRCDPISGHTALYWYRQSLGQGLEFLIYFQGNSAPDKSGLPSDRFSAERTGGSVSTLTIQRTQQEDSAVYLCASRAGGSGYNEQFFGPGTRLTVL.

There are many counts of this clonotype. J is TRBJ1-2 and V is TRBV6-5; TRBD1 matches 7 bases. The germline gives CDR1 MNHEY, CDR2 SVGAGI. This CDR3 contains 15 residues. With 5 bases clipped from V and 1 base from J, the junction kept 7 bases outside the gene matches. CDR3 sequence (DNA): TGTGCCAGCAGTACCAGGGGGGGATTTAACTATGGCTACACCTTC. Its protein is CASSTRGGFNYGYTF.

This clonotype was picked up a small number of times. The chain has TRBV6-2 or TRBV6-3 and TRBJ2-1; 9 nucleotides match TRBD2. The trim removed 7 bases at V and 9 bases at J, leaving 13 bases unmatched. CDR3 length equals 15 residues. Germline values: CDR1 MNHEY, CDR2 SVGEGT. CDR3 region: CASNPSQGGRVEQFF. The CDR3 DNA follows: TGTGCCAGCAACCCCTCACAAGGCGGGAGGGTTGAGCAGTTCTTC.

This clonotype occurred many times. V usage is TRBV7-9 and J usage is TRBJ2-7; no clear D. V was cut by 1 base and J by 4 bases, with 17 bases left in between. The CDR3 extends over 16 amino acids. CDR1 and CDR2 from the germline V gene are SEHNR and FQNEAQ (reference sequence). CDR3 loop: CASSLEFMDRAYEQYF. The CDR3 DNA is TGTGCCAGCAGCTTAGAATTTATGGACCGAGCATACGAGCAGTACTTC.

This clonotype was counted many times. The CDR3 loop is CASSFSQETQYF. The CDR3 DNA sequence: TGCGCCAGCAGCTTTTCCCAAGAGACCCAGTACTTC. The chain couples TRBV5-1 to TRBJ2-5; no firm D call. The CDR3 loop spans 12 amino acids. CDR1 SGHRS and CDR2 YFSETQ come from the germline V gene. V gave up 2 bases and J gave up 1 base, with 3 bases separating them.

This clonotype was recorded at least ten times. The V gene is TRBV29-1, the J gene TRBJ2-7; D is ambiguous. Germline V gene lookup returns CDR1 SQVTM and CDR2 ANQGSEA. Trimming left V 6 bases short and J 1 base short, with 13 bases between. The CDR3 length is 13 residues. The chain's CDR3 is CSVMRSTSYEQYF. CDR3 bases: TGCAGCGTAATGAGAAGTACTTCCTACGAGCAGTACTTC.

The gene calls are TRBV4-1 and TRBJ1-2; D unresolved. This CDR3 has 13 residues. Trimming left V 0 bases short and J 8 bases short, with 10 bases between. Germline V lookup: CDR1 MGHRA, CDR2 YSYEKL. CDR3 DNA: TGCGCCAGCAGCCAAGATCTCATCGGCGGCTACACCTTC. Its protein is CASSQDLIGGYTF.

This chain connects TRBV4-2 to TRBJ1-1; 8 bases align to TRBD1. The CDR3 covers 15 residues. With V trimmed by 3 bases and J by 4 bases, 7 bases remained unmatched. Germline CDR1 LGHNA, CDR2 YNFKEQ. CDR3 nucleotides: TGTGCCAGCAGCCAGCTGGTTACAGGGGGCACTGAAGCTTTCTTT. It is translated as CASSQLVTGGTEAFF.

Ten or more counts support this clonotype. The chain combines TRBV20-1 with TRBJ1-2, with TRBD1 matching 10 bases. The junction had 5 bases not matched to a gene; V was cut back by 7 bases and J by 0 bases. The V gene's germline CDR1 is DFQATT and CDR2 SNEGSKA (reference sequence). The CDR3 contains 14 residues. The CDR3 sequence: CSGGQGKANYGYTF. Written as DNA, the CDR3 is TGCAGTGGGGGACAGGGGAAGGCTAACTATGGCTACACCTTC.

This clonotype was seen repeatedly, ten times or more. The chain employs TRBV14 and TRBJ2-3; TRBD1 might be the D (5 bases). Trimming removed 2 bases at V and 6 bases at J, with 12 bases between. The CDR3 is 14 amino acids. Germline values: CDR1 SGHDN, CDR2 FVKESK. CDR3 residues: CASSQLTGVDTQYF. In DNA, the CDR3 is TGTGCCAGCAGCCAACTCACAGGAGTGGATACGCAGTATTTT.

In this sample, this clonotype turned up many times. CDR3 protein: CASSQVQSQETQYF. For the CDR3, the DNA is TGTGCCAGCAGCCAAGTGCAGTCCCAAGAGACCCAGTACTTC. V and J are TRBV4-2 and TRBJ2-5; unclear D gene. The CDR3 has 14 residues. Trimming removed 1 base at V and 1 base at J, with 7 bases between. The germline V gene has CDR1 LGHNA and CDR2 YNFKEQ.

The genes are TRBV12-3 or TRBV12-4 and TRBJ2-3; D perhaps matches TRBD1 (5 bases). The V end lost 4 bases, the J end lost 2 bases, and 13 bases lay between the germline ends. This CDR3 has 15 amino acids. The CDR3 DNA reads TGTGCCAGCAGTTCACGACATGGGGCCACAGATACGCAGTATTTT. Protein: CASSSRHGATDTQYF.

The V call is TRBV5-1, the J call TRBJ1-1, with D maybe TRBD1 (5 bases). Germline values: CDR1 SGHRS, CDR2 YFSETQ. Trimming left V 0 bases short and J 1 base short, with 13 bases between. This CDR3 has 16 residues. This CDR3 is CASSLGGEGPNTEAFF. The CDR3 DNA is TGCGCCAGCAGCTTGGGAGGCGAGGGACCGAACACTGAAGCTTTCTTT.

This clonotype was seen more than once but under ten times. The V gene is TRBV4-1, the J gene TRBJ2-3; D may be TRBD2 (5 bases). The germline V and J ends were trimmed by 1 base and 4 bases, with 15 bases remaining between them. The CDR3 has 16 amino acids. Germline loops: CDR1 MGHRA, CDR2 YSYEKL. The CDR3 DNA reads TGCGCCAGCAGCCAAGGGGGATTAGCGAGGGCAGATACGCAGTATTTT. This encodes CASSQGGLARADTQYF.

V usage is TRBV2 and J usage is TRBJ2-1; TRBD2 matches at 7 bases. Trimming removed 4 bases from V and 4 bases from J; junction bases left unmatched: 4. This CDR3 region has 14 residues. Germline CDR1 and CDR2: SNHLY and FYNNEI. The CDR3 region has the DNA TGTGCCAGCAGTGTTAGCGGGCGATACAATGAGCAGTTCTTC. Amino acids: CASSVSGRYNEQFF.

This clonotype was seen ten or more times. The chain couples TRBV12-3 or TRBV12-4 to TRBJ2-2; D unresolved. There are 13 residues in the CDR3. The V gene lost 6 bases and the J gene lost 2 bases, with 7 bases spanning the gap. As DNA, the CDR3 is TGTGCCAGCAGCGGCAGAAACACCGGGGAGCTGTTTTTT. Its protein product is CASSGRNTGELFF.

This clonotype was recorded at least ten times. The V call is TRBV4-2, the J call TRBJ1-1; a weak D match, TRBD1 (6 bases). The germline V gene encodes CDR1 LGHNA and CDR2 YNFKEQ. There are 14 residues in the CDR3. Trimming took off 5 bases at V and 0 bases at J, with 10 bases between the two ends. CDR3 DNA: TGTGCCAGCAGCAACGGACAGCTGAACACTGAAGCTTTCTTT. Amino acid sequence: CASSNGQLNTEAFF.

This clonotype has ten or more counts. The rearrangement uses TRBV12-3 or TRBV12-4 and TRBJ2-4; TRBD1 or TRBD2 may be the D gene (6 bases each). V dropped 3 bases and J dropped 2 bases, with 11 bases sitting between them. This CDR3 has 15 amino acids. As DNA, the CDR3 is TGTGCCAGCAGTTTCGGGGGCTTTTCCAAAAACATTCAGTACTTC. Its protein product is CASSFGGFSKNIQYF.

Ten or more counts support this clonotype. V usage is TRBV12-3 or TRBV12-4 and J usage is TRBJ2-1; 10 positions match TRBD2. Unmatched junction bases numbered 9, after V lost 6 bases and J lost 7 bases. The CDR3 consists of 15 residues. CDR3 in amino acids: CASSPSGGGGNEQFF. For the CDR3, the DNA is TGTGCCAGCAGCCCTAGCGGGGGAGGAGGTAATGAGCAGTTCTTC.

This clonotype was seen repeatedly, ten times or more. The CDR3 DNA is TGTGCCAGCAGACTGACCGGGACAGGGTCCTACAATGAGCAGTTCTTC. As protein: CASRLTGTGSYNEQFF. The chain combines TRBV6-5 with TRBJ2-1; 9 bases are shared with TRBD1. The V gene's germline CDR1 is MNHEY and CDR2 SVGAGI. J was trimmed by 1 base and V by 6 bases; bases with no gene match: 7. The CDR3 covers 16 residues.

This clonotype was found a few times. V usage is TRBV5-1 and J usage is TRBJ2-5; no clear D. Trimming cost V 9 bases and J 4 bases, with 16 bases left between them. Germline CDR1 is SGHRS and CDR2 is YFSETQ. This CDR3 contains 13 residues. The CDR3 sequence is CATSPSPGETQYF. The CDR3 DNA sequence: TGCGCCACCTCTCCATCCCCTGGAGAGACCCAGTACTTC.

Ten or more counts support this clonotype. The chain carries TRBV7-2 and TRBJ2-3, with D uncertain. V lost 5 bases, J lost 7 bases, and 7 bases lay in between. This CDR3 spans 11 amino acids. The germline gives CDR1 SGHTA, CDR2 FQGNSA. This CDR3 reads CASSLPNTQYF. The DNA of the CDR3 is TGTGCCAGCAGCCTACCAAATACGCAGTATTTT.

This sequence joins TRBV9 and TRBJ2-7; D not resolved. The CDR3 is 15 residues long. Per the germline V gene, CDR1 is SGDLS and CDR2 is YYNGEE. Trimming pared 0 bases from V and 0 bases from J, leaving 10 bases between. The CDR3 loop reads CASSVGTLSSYEQYF. Here the CDR3 DNA reads TGTGCCAGCAGCGTAGGTACTCTGAGCTCCTACGAGCAGTACTTC.

This clonotype was counted many times. Written as DNA, the CDR3 is TGTGCCAGCAGTTGGGGGGACGCCAGCACAGATACGCAGTATTTT. It codes for CASSWGDASTDTQYF. This rearrangement joins TRBV2 to TRBJ2-3, with D tentatively TRBD2 (6 bases). Between the trimmed V and J ends, which lost 5 bases and 0 bases, there was a span of 12 bases. Germline V gene lookup returns CDR1 SNHLY and CDR2 FYNNEI. This CDR3 is built from 15 residues.

This clonotype was recorded many times. The chain carries TRBV6-5 and TRBJ1-1, with D possibly matching TRBD1 (5 bases). CDR3 length: 15 residues. Deletions cut 6 bases from V and 0 bases from J, with 14 bases between. Looked up from germline, CDR1 is MNHEY and CDR2 is SVGAGI. The CDR3 nucleotides read TGTGCCAGCAGCCTCTCGGGGACCGTGAACACTGAAGCTTTCTTT. Translated: CASSLSGTVNTEAFF.

The genes are TRBV7-2 and TRBJ2-7, with D unclear. This CDR3 is built from 13 residues. Germline lookup yields CDR1 SGHTA and CDR2 FQGNSA. V was pared by 5 bases and J by 4 bases, with 12 bases between. CDR3 DNA sequence: TGTGCCAGCAGCCGAAGACCGGAGTACGAGCAGTACTTC. It encodes CASSRRPEYEQYF.

This chain's CDR3 is CASSSATGGTGELFF. CDR3 DNA sequence: TGCGCCAGCAGCTCGGCGACAGGGGGCACCGGGGAGCTGTTTTTT. The V and J genes are TRBV5-1 and TRBJ2-2; 9 bases are a match to TRBD1. The CDR3 runs to 15 residues. Germline V CDR1 and CDR2: SGHRS, YFSETQ. V gave up 3 bases and J gave up 4 bases; unmatched junction bases: 4.

This clonotype was picked up many times. This chain links TRBV20-1 with TRBJ2-3; no clear D gene. The CDR3 consists of 14 residues. Germline CDR1 DFQATT, CDR2 SNEGSKA (reference sequence). Trimming removed 4 bases at V and 1 base at J, with 12 bases between. CDR3 sequence: CSAIRRSGTDTQYF. In DNA form, the CDR3 reads TGCAGTGCTATCCGGAGAAGCGGCACAGATACGCAGTATTTT.